This T cell receptor (beta chain) was profiled in a study of blood T cell repertoires in COVID-19. CDR1 is SGHTA and CDR2 is FQGNSA in the germline V gene. V lost 5 bases and J lost 4, with 17 bases in between. The CDR3 consists of 15 residues. As originally analysed: Quantification of nucleated cells was approximated via reference gene primer amplification. Repertoires were generated with immunoSEQ multiplex PCR, while TCRdb's copy carries only in-frame clones and drops some. V, J and clone size reflect that table, while D and trimming were determined from the DNA. Counted here are roughly 230,000 clones, around 83% occurring once; the ten biggest clones make up over 0.95%.

The material sequenced was peripheral blood. The clonotype comes from a man aged 40-50 years with acute or convalescent COVID-19. The J gene is TRBJ2-5, the V gene TRBV7-2, with D possibly TRBD2 on 7 matching bases. CDR3 residues: CASSGKGGRGETQYF. Here the CDR3 DNA reads TGTGCCAGCAGCGGGAAGGGGGGGCGAGGAGAGACCCAGTACTTC.